The T cell receptor (beta chain) described here comes from a study of PD-L1 blockade in urothelial cancer. For the study at large: From 0 to 3 prior chemotherapy regimens had been given to the patients. Blood analyses occurred 3 weeks (second dose) and 6 weeks post treatment start.

Germline assignment: CDR1 MNHNY and CDR2 SVGAGI (reference sequence). This CDR3 region has 15 residues. V dropped 3 bases and J dropped 0; count of bases not matched to a gene: 4. Assay: immunoSEQ multiplex PCR; the TCRdb copy retains only in-frame clones and omits some. The sample has some 42,000 clones, approximately 80% seen once. Disease in patients was locally advanced or metastatic urothelial carcinoma. Pretreatment sampling and on-treatment sampling together yielded between 1 and 8 samples for each patient. The sequence was obtained from a man in his 70s with urothelial cancer. This sequence joins TRBV6-6 and TRBJ2-5, with 7 bases aligning to TRBD2. The source was PBMCs, collected around atezolizumab (anti-PD-L1) treatment. CDR3 region: CASSYAGADQETQYF. In nucleotides, the CDR3 is TGTGCCAGCAGTTATGCGGGAGCGGACCAAGAGACCCAGTACTTC.